Sequencing of this T cell receptor (beta chain) was carried out in a study of shared clonotypes between healthy human individuals. Looking at the study overall: Aged 18 to 49, the donors were a couple of women and a few men.

Study-wide findings and caveats: Limitation of the genetic and exposure-history diversity represented came from the few donors. Some clonotypes were shared by all four sorted-subset donors, while others were not shared. The non-shared ones had lower generation probabilities than the shared ones.

As regards this clone: Its target is unknown.

In germline, CDR1 is MDHEN, CDR2 SYDVKM. The CDR3 covers 15 residues. V gave up 3 bases and J gave up 3 bases; unmatched junction bases: 6. Clones were read by immunoSEQ multiplex PCR, and TCRdb kept only the in-frame ones, dropping some. The sample has under 2,000,000 clones; about 95% are singletons. Selected positively for CCR7 and CD45RO-negative, naive CD8 cells excluded terminally differentiated effector memory CD45RA+ cells. The clonotype originates from a young man in good health. The chain links TRBV28 to TRBJ2-7, with 9 positions matching TRBD1. Sequenced input: naive CD8+ T cells sorted from blood. CDR3 residues: CASSFLGTGIYEQYF. CDR3 nucleotide sequence: TGTGCCAGCAGTTTCCTGGGGACAGGGATCTACGAGCAGTACTTC. Using reference TRBV28 and TRBJ2-7 for the parts outside the CDR3, the full variable domain is DVKVTQSSRYLVKRTGEKVFLECVQDMDHENMFWYRQDPGLGLRLIYFSYDVKMKEKGDIPEGYSVSREKKERFSLILESASTNQTSMYLCASSFLGTGIYEQYFGPGTRLTVT.